Shown below are 14 T cell receptor beta chains from a single sample sequenced in a study of tumor T cells in aggressive B-cell lymphoma. Clones were read by immunoSEQ multiplex PCR, and TCRdb kept only the in-frame ones, dropping some. The table records roughly 4,500 clones, around nine tenths of them present only once. The material sequenced was tumor tissue. Receptors originate from an adult with diffuse large B cell lymphoma.

V gene TRBV27 combines with J gene TRBJ1-6; TRBD1 might be the D (6 bases). There are 15 residues in the CDR3. The germline V gene encodes CDR1 MNHEY and CDR2 SMNVEV (reference sequence). Deletions cut 9 bases from V and 6 bases from J, with 18 bases between. CDR3 nucleotides: TGTGCCAGTAAAATTAAACAGGGCCTTAATTCACCCCTCCACTTT. It yields the protein CASKIKQGLNSPLHF.

Only a few counts were recorded for this clone. The gene calls are TRBV7-9 and TRBJ2-7; tentatively, D is TRBD2 (5 bases). The germline V and J ends were trimmed by 6 bases and 2 bases, with 11 bases remaining between them. CDR3 size: 13 residues. CDR1 and CDR2 (germline): SEHNR, FQNEAQ (reference sequence). The chain's CDR3 is CASSEGLTYEQYF. The DNA of the CDR3 is TGTGCCAGCAGTGAGGGCCTTACCTACGAGCAGTACTTC.

The V call is TRBV5-8, the J call TRBJ1-5, with no clear D. CDR3 size: 14 residues. Trimming removed 2 bases at V and 7 bases at J, with 13 bases between. The germline V gene has CDR1 SGHTS and CDR2 YDEGEE. The CDR3 DNA follows: TGTGCCAGCAGCTTCAAGTTGGCCTTGCAGCCCCAGCATTTT. Translating it yields CASSFKLALQPQHF.

The rearrangement joins TRBV6-5 to TRBJ1-2; weak D call: TRBD1 (6 bases). From germline, CDR1 is MNHEY and CDR2 SVGAGI. The length of the CDR3 is 13 residues. V was pared by 5 bases and J by 7 bases, with 14 bases between. The CDR3 protein is CASSQTGTSGYTF. The CDR3 bases are TGTGCCAGCAGTCAAACAGGGACGAGTGGCTACACCTTC.

The CDR3 nucleotides are TGTGCCAGCAGCAAGGACAGGACTAACTATGGCTACACCTTC. Translating gives CASSKDRTNYGYTF. The rearrangement links TRBV7-6 to TRBJ1-2; 7 bases agree with TRBD1. There are 14 residues in the CDR3. Losses at the gene ends were 5 bases for V and 0 bases for J; bases not matched to a gene: 3. Germline V gene sequence: CDR1 SGHVS, CDR2 FNYEAQ. The variable domain in full, with the rest retrieved from reference TRBV7-6 and TRBJ1-2, is GAGVSQSPRYKVTKRGQDVALRCDPISGHVSLYWYRQALGQGPEFLTYFNYEAQQDKSGLPNDRFSAERPEGSISTLTIQRTEQRDSAMYRCASSKDRTNYGYTFGSGTRLTVV.

The J gene is TRBJ2-2, the V gene TRBV5-4; TRBD1 might be the D (5 bases). The V and J ends lost 4 bases and 1 base respectively, with 8 bases between them. The CDR3 length is 14 residues. Per the germline V gene, CDR1 is SGHNT and CDR2 is YYREEE (reference sequence). The CDR3 DNA sequence: TGTGCCAGCAGCCAAGGGGAGAACACCGGGGAGCTGTTTTTT. Its translation is CASSQGENTGELFF.

A remark on this clone: The germline gene is not matched at one end of the junction; a read error may be the cause. The chain links TRBV29-1 to TRBJ1-1, with TRBD1 matching 7 bases. Germline assignment: CDR1 SQVTM and CDR2 ANQGSEA. The CDR3 is made up of 12 amino acids. DNA of the CDR3: TGCAGCGTTTCCACAGGGGACACTGAAGCTTTTTTT. The encoded protein is CSVSTGDTEAFF.

V is TRBV4-3 and J is TRBJ2-7, with 9 bases identical to TRBD1. The V gene's germline CDR1 is LGHNA and CDR2 YSLEER. The CDR3 runs to 17 residues. The trim removed 0 bases at V and 3 bases at J, leaving 9 bases unmatched. CDR3 sequence (DNA): TGCGCCAGCAGCCAAGATCTACTCCGGGACAGGGTCTACGAGCAGTACTTC. Translating gives CASSQDLLRDRVYEQYF.

The chain couples TRBV5-1 to TRBJ1-6; D is unclear. The CDR3 has 15 residues. Trimming left V 0 bases short and J 10 bases short, with 14 bases between. CDR1 and CDR2 from the germline V gene are SGHRS and YFSETQ. Here the CDR3 reads CASSLGLGGRSPLHF. DNA of the CDR3: TGCGCCAGCAGCTTGGGGTTAGGAGGCAGGTCACCCCTCCACTTT.

The rearrangement joins TRBV7-2 to TRBJ2-2; possibly TRBD2 for D (5 bases). With 0 bases removed from V and 6 bases from J, the gap between germline ends came to 5 bases. The CDR3 spans 13 residues. Germline CDR1 is SGHTA and CDR2 is FQGNSA. CDR3 region: CASSLARAGELFF. The CDR3 bases are TGTGCCAGCAGCTTAGCGCGGGCCGGGGAGCTGTTTTTT.

This chain uses TRBV7-2 with TRBJ2-3, with D uncertain. V was pared by 4 bases and J by 4 bases, with 12 bases between. Germline V gives CDR1 SGHTA, CDR2 FQGNSA. CDR3 size: 14 residues. CDR3 sequence: CASSSVEVADTQYF. In nucleotides, the CDR3 is TGTGCCAGCAGCTCCGTTGAGGTTGCAGATACGCAGTATTTT.

The chain couples TRBV28 to TRBJ2-1; D may be TRBD2 (5 bases). The CDR3 extends over 15 amino acids. Trimming pared 7 bases from V and 5 bases from J, leaving 18 bases between. Germline loops: CDR1 MDHEN, CDR2 SYDVKM. This chain's CDR3 is CASTDRGIHNNEQFF. The DNA of the CDR3 is TGTGCCAGCACAGACCGGGGAATACACAACAATGAGCAGTTCTTC.

This clone was seen once. This chain links TRBV6-1 with TRBJ2-5; the match to TRBD2 covers 8 bases. The germline V gene has CDR1 MNHNS and CDR2 SASEGT. With V trimmed by 1 base and J by 6 bases, 4 bases remained unmatched. This CDR3 is 14 amino acids long. The chain's CDR3 is CASSEGTSRQTQYF. CDR3 in DNA: TGTGCCAGCAGTGAAGGGACTAGCAGACAGACCCAGTACTTC.

The V call is TRBV5-4, the J call TRBJ2-7; 14 positions match TRBD2. Trimming took 9 bases from V and 4 from J; bases not matched to a gene: 6. The CDR3 has 14 amino acids. Germline CDR1 reads SGHNT; CDR2 reads YYREEE (reference sequence). In nucleotides, the CDR3 is TGTGCCACGGGGGGACTAGCGGGGGATTACGAGCAGTACTTC. It yields the protein CATGGLAGDYEQYF.